This T cell receptor beta chain was recovered during a study of radiotherapy plus CTLA-4 blockade in lung cancer. Study information: Of all patients, under 20% responded objectively and roughly 31% showed disease control.

V gave up 4 bases and J gave up 4 bases; unmatched junction bases: 13. Germline values: CDR1 SGHNT, CDR2 YYREEE (reference sequence). CDR3 size: 17 residues. Study results and caveats: How blood T cell clones changed early, along with interferon-beta, reportedly forecast response best.

Receiving focal radiation plus CTLA-4 blockade with ipilimumab were patients who had chemo-refractory metastatic non-small-cell lung cancer. The assay was immunoSEQ multiplex PCR, and TCRdb's table has in-frame clones only and misses some. The profile shows around 26,000 clones, roughly 70% of them singletons. Note on this clone: The antigen remains undetermined.

Sample: peripheral blood, taken from a patient treated with radiotherapy plus ipilimumab. The genes are TRBV5-4 and TRBJ1-2, with 10 positions matching TRBD1. This receptor was identified in a human donor with non-small cell lung cancer whose response to radiotherapy plus ipilimumab could not be evaluated. In DNA, the CDR3 is TGTGCCAGCAGCCCCGGACAGGGGGGTGACCCAATCTATGGCTACACCTTC. The encoded protein is CASSPGQGGDPIYGYTF.